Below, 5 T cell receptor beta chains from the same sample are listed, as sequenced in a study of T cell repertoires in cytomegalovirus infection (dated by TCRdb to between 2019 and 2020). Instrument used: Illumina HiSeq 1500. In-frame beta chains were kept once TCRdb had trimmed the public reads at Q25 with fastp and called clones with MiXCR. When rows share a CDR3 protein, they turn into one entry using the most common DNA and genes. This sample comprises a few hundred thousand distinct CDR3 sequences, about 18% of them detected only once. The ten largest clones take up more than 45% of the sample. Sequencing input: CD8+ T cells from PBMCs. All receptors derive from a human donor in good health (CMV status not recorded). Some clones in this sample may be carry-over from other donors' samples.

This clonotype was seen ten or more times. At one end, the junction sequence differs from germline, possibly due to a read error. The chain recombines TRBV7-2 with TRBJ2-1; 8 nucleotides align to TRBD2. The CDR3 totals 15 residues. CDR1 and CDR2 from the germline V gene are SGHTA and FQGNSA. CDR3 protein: CASSLAGPGDNEQFF. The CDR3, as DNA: TGTGCCAGCAGCCTAGCGGGCCCGGGGGACAATGAGCAGTTCTTC.

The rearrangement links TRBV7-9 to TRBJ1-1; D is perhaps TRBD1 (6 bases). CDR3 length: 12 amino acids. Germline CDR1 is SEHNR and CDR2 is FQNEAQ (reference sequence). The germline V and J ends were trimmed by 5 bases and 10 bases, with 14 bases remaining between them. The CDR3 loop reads CASSRHRVPAFF. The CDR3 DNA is TGTGCCAGCAGCCGCCACAGGGTGCCAGCTTTCTTT.

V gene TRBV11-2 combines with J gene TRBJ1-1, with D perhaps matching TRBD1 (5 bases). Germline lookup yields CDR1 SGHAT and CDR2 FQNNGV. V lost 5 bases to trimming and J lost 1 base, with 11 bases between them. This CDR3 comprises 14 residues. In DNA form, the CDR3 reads TGTGCCAGCAGCCGTACAGGACCGAACACTGAAGCTTTCTTT. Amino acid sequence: CASSRTGPNTEAFF.

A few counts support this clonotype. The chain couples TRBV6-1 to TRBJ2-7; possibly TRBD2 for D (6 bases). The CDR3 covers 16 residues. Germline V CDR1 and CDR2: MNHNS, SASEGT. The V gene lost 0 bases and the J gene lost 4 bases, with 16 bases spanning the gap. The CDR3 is CASSEAPRTNYYEQYF. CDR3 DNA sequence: TGTGCCAGCAGTGAAGCGCCCCGGACTAATTATTACGAGCAGTACTTC.

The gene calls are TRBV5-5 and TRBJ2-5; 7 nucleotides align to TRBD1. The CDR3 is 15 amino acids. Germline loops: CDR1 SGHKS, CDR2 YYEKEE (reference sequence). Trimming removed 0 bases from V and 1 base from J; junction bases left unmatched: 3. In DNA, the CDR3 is TGTGCCAGCAGCTTGGAGGGGGACAGCCAAGAGACCCAGTACTTC. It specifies CASSLEGDSQETQYF.